The 17 T cell receptor beta chains below come from one sample, sequenced in a study of blood T cell repertoires in COVID-19. Some clones are missing from TCRdb's copy, which holds only in-frame ones; the method was immunoSEQ multiplex PCR. Among roughly 200,000 clones listed, more than 85% were seen once. Material: PBMCs or T cells enriched from blood (not recorded which). These receptors came from a woman in her thirties or forties in a cohort exposed to, infected with or recovered from COVID-19 (not recorded which).

The chain has TRBV4-2 and TRBJ2-2; the D gene is possibly TRBD2 (5 bases). In germline, CDR1 is LGHNA, CDR2 YNFKEQ. The germline V and J ends were trimmed by 2 bases and 0 bases, with 19 bases remaining between them. This CDR3 comprises 19 residues. In nucleotides, the CDR3 is TGTGCCAGCAGCCAACGGGGATCGCCTTATTCCACGAACACCGGGGAGCTGTTTTTT. The encoded protein is CASSQRGSPYSTNTGELFF.

The CDR3 sequence: CSAHPGVGYTF. The CDR3 region has the DNA TGCAGTGCACACCCAGGGGTTGGCTACACCTTC. The J gene is TRBJ1-2, the V gene TRBV20-1, with D possibly TRBD1 on 6 matching bases. Germline V lookup: CDR1 DFQATT, CDR2 SNEGSKA (reference sequence). The CDR3 contains 11 residues. Trimming removed 6 bases at V and 7 bases at J, with 12 bases between.

The J gene is TRBJ1-2, the V gene TRBV29-1; D remains unclear. Trimming stripped 5 bases from V and 4 bases from J, with 14 bases between. The CDR3 is made up of 13 amino acids. Germline V gene lookup returns CDR1 SQVTM and CDR2 ANQGSEA. CDR3 nucleotide sequence: TGCAGCGTTCTCGAGGGAACTAGCTATGGCTACACCTTC. Amino acids: CSVLEGTSYGYTF.

The chain uses TRBV5-1 and TRBJ1-1; maybe TRBD1 (5 bases). Germline V gene lookup returns CDR1 SGHRS and CDR2 YFSETQ. Trimming took 4 bases from V and 3 from J, leaving 10 bases between them. This CDR3 is 13 amino acids long. The CDR3 loop reads CASSPAGDTEAFF. CDR3 sequence (DNA): TGCGCCAGCAGCCCGGCGGGGGACACTGAAGCTTTCTTT.

The chain combines TRBV10-3 with TRBJ1-2; 10 bases agree with TRBD1. Germline V gene sequence: CDR1 ENHRY, CDR2 SYGVKD. This CDR3 region has 15 residues. V trimming: 11 bases; J trimming: 3 bases; junction bases outside the gene matches: 12. The CDR3 is CASRDRGEGDYGYTF. The CDR3 nucleotides are TGTGCCTCCCGGGACAGGGGAGAAGGAGACTATGGCTACACCTTC.

In this sample, this clone turned up once. The J gene is TRBJ2-5, the V gene TRBV6-5, with 14 bases aligning to TRBD2. CDR1 and CDR2 (germline): MNHEY, SVGAGI. The CDR3 extends over 15 amino acids. The J segment lost 5 bases and the V segment lost 5 bases, leaving 4 bases of the junction unmatched. The CDR3 protein is CASSHRTSGGETQYF. The CDR3 region has the DNA TGTGCCAGCAGTCATCGGACTAGCGGGGGGGAGACCCAGTACTTC.

The genes are TRBV7-9 and TRBJ1-5, with a weak D call TRBD1 (6 bases). The germline CDR1 and CDR2 sequences are SEHNR and FQNEAQ (reference sequence). The CDR3 consists of 13 residues. Trimming left V 6 bases short and J 4 bases short, with 10 bases between. For the CDR3, the DNA is TGTGCCAGCAGTTTAACAGGGAATCAGCCCCAGCATTTT. As protein: CASSLTGNQPQHF.

In nucleotides, the CDR3 is TGTGCCAGCAGCTATGGACAGGAGCAGTACTTC. It yields the protein CASSYGQEQYF. The rearrangement links TRBV13 to TRBJ2-7, with TRBD1 as a possible D gene (6 bases). The CDR3 loop spans 11 amino acids. V lost 4 bases to trimming and J lost 7 bases, with 8 bases between them. Germline V gene data show CDR1 as PRHDT and CDR2 as FYEKMQ (reference sequence).

The rearrangement uses TRBV6-1 and TRBJ1-5; D unresolved. The CDR3 loop spans 14 amino acids. V lost 1 base to trimming and J lost 5 bases, with 9 bases between them. Germline assignment: CDR1 MNHNS and CDR2 SASEGT. The CDR3 DNA is TGTGCCAGCAGTGAAGAATCGCGGGATCAGCCCCAGCATTTT. Amino acid sequence: CASSEESRDQPQHF.

This CDR3 reads CAISEHIQGATYEQYF. CDR3 coding DNA: TGTGCCATCAGTGAACACATTCAGGGGGCCACCTACGAGCAGTACTTC. The V call is TRBV10-3, the J call TRBJ2-7; 8 positions agree with TRBD1. Germline V gene lookup returns CDR1 ENHRY and CDR2 SYGVKD. The CDR3 sequence is 16 residues long. J was trimmed by 2 bases and V by 3 bases; bases with no gene match: 9.

The V call is TRBV7-9, the J call TRBJ2-3, with D tentatively TRBD2 (5 bases). The CDR3 runs to 16 residues. CDR1 and CDR2 from the germline V gene are SEHNR and FQNEAQ (reference sequence). V shed 2 bases and J shed 0 bases, with 12 bases lying between them. The CDR3 DNA follows: TGTGCCAGCAGCTTATTGCCTAGCAGTAGCACAGATACGCAGTATTTT. Encoded protein: CASSLLPSSSTDTQYF.

This rearrangement joins TRBV18 to TRBJ1-4; the D gene is possibly TRBD1 (6 bases). The CDR3 consists of 16 residues. With 4 bases removed from V and 0 bases from J, the gap between germline ends came to 12 bases. Germline-derived CDR1 and CDR2 are KGHSH and LQKENI. DNA for the CDR3: TGTGCCAGCTCACGATCGACAGGAGCAACTAATGAAAAACTGTTTTTT. Protein product: CASSRSTGATNEKLFF.

The rearrangement joins TRBV6-5 to TRBJ1-6; 12 bases map to TRBD1. The V and J ends lost 0 bases and 10 bases, in that order; junction bases with no gene match: 4. The CDR3 totals 16 residues. The germline gives CDR1 MNHEY, CDR2 SVGAGI. This CDR3 is CASSYSPGQGASPLHF. The CDR3 DNA reads TGTGCCAGCAGTTACTCACCGGGACAGGGGGCCTCACCCCTCCACTTT.

CDR3 bases: TGTGCCAGCAGCCAAGAAGTCGGGTTGGTCGAAAAACTGTTTTTT. Its translation: CASSQEVGLVEKLFF. The genes are TRBV3-1 (or the pseudogene TRBV3-2) and TRBJ1-4; D gene uncertain. Germline V CDR1 and CDR2: LGHDT, YNNKEL (reference sequence). The CDR3 contains 15 residues. V gave up 0 bases and J gave up 8 bases, with 13 bases separating them.

The chain employs TRBV4-1 and TRBJ1-6; D uncertain. V was shortened by 3 bases and J by 6 bases, with 6 bases between the two germline ends. CDR3 length equals 13 residues. Germline values: CDR1 MGHRA, CDR2 YSYEKL. The CDR3 DNA is TGCGCCAGCAGCCAGGGAGTTAATTCACCCCTCCACTTT. Its translation: CASSQGVNSPLHF.

This clone was observed a few times. This sequence joins TRBV9 and TRBJ2-1; 12 positions agree with TRBD2. CDR3 length equals 17 residues. The V gene's germline CDR1 is SGDLS and CDR2 YYNGEE. Trimming removed 0 bases from V and 4 bases from J; junction bases left unmatched: 5. CDR3 coding DNA: TGTGCCAGCAGCGTAGATCTAGCGGGAGGGAGTTACAATGAGCAGTTCTTC. Its translation is CASSVDLAGGSYNEQFF.

The genes are TRBV28 and TRBJ1-1; D possibly corresponds to TRBD1 (5 bases). Germline V gene lookup returns CDR1 MDHEN and CDR2 SYDVKM. V lost 4 bases to trimming and J lost 3 bases, with 24 bases between them. There are 18 residues in the CDR3. DNA of the CDR3: TGTGCCAGCAGTTCCCTTGCACCAGGCGCCCCCAGGGACACTGAAGCTTTCTTT. Its translation: CASSSLAPGAPRDTEAFF.